The rows below give T cell receptor beta chains drawn from one sample of a study of cytotoxic CD8 clonotypes in ibrutinib-treated CLL. Some clones are missing from TCRdb's copy, which holds only in-frame ones; the method was immunoSEQ multiplex PCR. The table lists 40,000 or so clones, about 65% of them singletons. The sample here was PBMCs, taken after 24 months of ibrutinib treatment. The receptors stem from a human donor with chronic lymphocytic leukemia. The conserved cysteine and the conserved F or W are not part of the CDR3 here. Size tells how often a clone was seen (once, few, many) or the class of an expanded clone, and some rows leave it out.

j_call v_call clone_size cdr3_aa
TRBJ1-5 TRBV27 few ASSRGTNQPQH
TRBJ2-1 TRBV7-3 . ASSLFSLAGGWSSYNEQF
TRBJ1-5 TRBV5-1 . ASSTGQINQPQH
TRBJ2-1 TRBV29-1 . SVDSSGVYNEQF
TRBJ1-4 TRBV15 few ATSRDRGKLF
TRBJ2-7 TRBV5-8 . ASSPLLAGGSSSSYEQY
TRBJ1-1 TRBV6-6 . ASSYSDRAEAF
TRBJ2-4 TRBV15 . ATSRGLEDKNIQY
TRBJ2-7 TRBV7-2 . ASSAGTTSSSYEQY
TRBJ1-2 TRBV5-4 . ASSLLWNYGYT
TRBJ2-7 TRBV5-1 once ASSFGGSAAYEQY
TRBJ2-7 TRBV28 . ASRLAGAVNEQY
TRBJ1-1 TRBV15 . ATSAGGSLAEAF
TRBJ2-1 TRBV7-2 . ASSSKVLAGKYNEQF
TRBJ2-7 TRBV28 . ASRDATGFDEQY
TRBJ1-1 TRBV2 . ASSPGRMNTEAF